This T cell receptor beta chain was identified during a study of OX40 agonist ivuxolimab in advanced cancers. Study-level information: Dose-escalation subjects each had hepatocellular carcinoma, melanoma, renal cell or head and neck cancer. Patients with prior anti-PD-1, anti-PD-L1 or anti-CTLA-4 therapy were eligible; 40% had some. General observations from the study: Partial responders at 0.1-3.0 mg/kg showed near-lowest clonal expansion. Which antigen the expanded peripheral T cells recognized is unknown.

The germline V gene encodes CDR1 SGHAT and CDR2 FQNNGV. The junction had 4 bases not matched to a gene; V was cut back by 5 bases and J by 0 bases. This CDR3 is built from 16 residues. Clones were sequenced by immunoSEQ multiplex PCR, and TCRdb holds only the in-frame ones, with some missing. The sample shows some 74,000 clones, about four fifths of them seen only once. As regards this clone: Its antigen is as yet unknown.

The rearrangement uses TRBV11-2 and TRBJ1-3, with 10 bases identical to TRBD1. Sequencing used CD4+ or CD8+ T cells sorted from blood, obtained in a trial of the OX40 agonist ivuxolimab. This TCR was recovered from an adult with an advanced solid tumor such as melanoma, head and neck, liver or kidney cancer. The CDR3 DNA follows: TGTGCCAGCAGCCCGCGACAGGGGGCCTCTGGAAACACCATATATTTT. This gives the protein CASSPRQGASGNTIYF.